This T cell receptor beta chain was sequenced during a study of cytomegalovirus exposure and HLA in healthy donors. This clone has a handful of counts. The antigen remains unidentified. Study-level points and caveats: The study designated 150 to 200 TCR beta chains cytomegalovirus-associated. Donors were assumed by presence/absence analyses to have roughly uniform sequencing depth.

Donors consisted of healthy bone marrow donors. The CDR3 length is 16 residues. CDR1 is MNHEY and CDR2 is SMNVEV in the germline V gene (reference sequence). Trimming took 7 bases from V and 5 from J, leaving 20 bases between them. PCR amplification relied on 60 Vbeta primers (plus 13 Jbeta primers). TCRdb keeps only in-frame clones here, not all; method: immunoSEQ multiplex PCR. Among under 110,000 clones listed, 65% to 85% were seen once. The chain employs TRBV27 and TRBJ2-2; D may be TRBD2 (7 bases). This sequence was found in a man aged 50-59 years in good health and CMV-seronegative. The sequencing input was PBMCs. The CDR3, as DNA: TGTGCCAGCAAGCCCTCCCGGGGGGCACTTACCGGGGAGCTGTTTTTT. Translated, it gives CASKPSRGALTGELFF.